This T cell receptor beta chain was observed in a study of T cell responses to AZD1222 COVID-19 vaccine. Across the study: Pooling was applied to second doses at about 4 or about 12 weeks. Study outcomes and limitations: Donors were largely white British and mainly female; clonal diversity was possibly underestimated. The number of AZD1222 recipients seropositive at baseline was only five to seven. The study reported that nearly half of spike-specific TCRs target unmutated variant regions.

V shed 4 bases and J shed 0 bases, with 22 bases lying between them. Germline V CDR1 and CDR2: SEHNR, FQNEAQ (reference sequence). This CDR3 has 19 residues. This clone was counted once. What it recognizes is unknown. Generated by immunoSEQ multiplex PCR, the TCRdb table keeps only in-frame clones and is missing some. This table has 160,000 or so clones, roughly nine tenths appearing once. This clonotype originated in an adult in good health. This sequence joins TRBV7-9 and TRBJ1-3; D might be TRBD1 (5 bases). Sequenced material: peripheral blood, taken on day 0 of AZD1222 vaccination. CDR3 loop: CASSSTHVGRTSSGNTIYF. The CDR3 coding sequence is TGTGCCAGCAGCTCCACCCACGTCGGTCGGACAAGCTCTGGAAACACCATATATTTT.